This passage covers 30 T cell receptor beta chains from one sample sequenced in a study of CD8 T cells in cerebrospinal fluid in Alzheimer's disease. Using the 10x single-cell sequencing reads, TCRdb records one entry per CDR3 protein without DNA. The sample holds about 1,400 distinct CDR3 sequences. Sequencing was performed on cerebrospinal fluid. These TCRs come from a human donor with mild cognitive impairment.

This clonotype is medium-sized by frequency. This chain uses TRBV12-3 or TRBV12-4 with TRBJ2-3; TCRdb returns TRBD2, unconfirmable since there is no DNA. The CDR3 totals 16 residues. CDR3 sequence: CASSSLAGGQTDTQYF.

This clonotype is deemed large by its frequency. CDR3 in amino acids: CASSLGRMGLSGANVLTF. This chain uses TRBV7-9 with TRBJ2-6; the TCRdb call, TRBD2, lacks DNA for checking. The germline V gene has CDR1 SEHNR and CDR2 FQNEAQ (reference sequence). This CDR3 spans 18 amino acids.

The gene calls are TRBV6-1 and TRBJ1-3; TCRdb names TRBD1, which stays unverified in the absence of DNA. This CDR3 is 13 amino acids long. Germline V gives CDR1 MNHNS, CDR2 SASEGT. The CDR3 loop reads CASDRGPGNTIYF.

This clonotype is deemed medium-sized by its frequency. The chain links TRBV5-4 to TRBJ2-4. Germline lookup yields CDR1 SGHNT and CDR2 YYREEE (reference sequence). The length of the CDR3 is 13 residues. CDR3 sequence reads: CASSLGPDYIQYF.

This clonotype is labeled medium-sized (0.01 to 0.1%) based on frequency. This chain connects TRBV7-2 to TRBJ1-1; TCRdb designates TRBD1, a call that cannot be tested without DNA. The CDR3 totals 13 residues. CDR1 SGHTA and CDR2 FQGNSA come from the germline V gene. CDR3: CASSGRDGLEAFF.

V and J are TRBV6-5 and TRBJ2-7; the TRBD1 assignment by TCRdb is unverifiable without DNA. The CDR3 consists of 14 residues. Per the germline V gene, CDR1 is MNHEY and CDR2 is SVGAGI. The CDR3 reads CASSQQGRTYEQYF.

Considering frequency, this clonotype is medium-sized (0.01 to 0.1%). The CDR3 region is CASSLVGWNTEAFF. This chain links TRBV7-8 with TRBJ1-1. Germline V CDR1 and CDR2: SGHVS, FQNEAQ. This CDR3 is 14 amino acids long.

In terms of frequency, this clonotype is medium-sized. This chain uses TRBV7-7 with TRBJ1-2; TCRdb picks TRBD1, but there is no DNA to check that call. The CDR3 runs to 15 residues. CDR1 is SSHAT and CDR2 is FNYEAQ in the germline V gene (reference sequence). This chain's CDR3 is CASSPQGALVYGYTF.

This clonotype is identified as medium-sized from frequency. This chain links TRBV2 with TRBJ1-1. CDR1 SNHLY and CDR2 FYNNEI come from the germline V gene. The CDR3 has 13 residues. CDR3 protein: CASNLIRGTEAFF.

In terms of frequency, this clonotype is medium-sized. The V gene is TRBV5-4, the J gene TRBJ1-2; the D gene TCRdb calls, TRBD1, cannot be checked with no DNA. This CDR3 contains 15 residues. Germline CDR1 and CDR2: SGHNT and YYREEE (reference sequence). CDR3 amino acids: CASTVDRNHDYGYTF.

The V call is TRBV18, the J call TRBJ2-7; TCRdb indicates TRBD1, and absent DNA this call remains unverified. The CDR3 spans 14 residues. The germline gives CDR1 KGHSH, CDR2 LQKENI. CDR3 loop: CASSPEGRRYEQYF.

The CDR3 loop reads CASGGGGSSTDTQYF. The genes are TRBV6-1 and TRBJ2-3; as DNA is missing, the TRBD1 call by TCRdb cannot be tested. Germline assignment: CDR1 MNHNS and CDR2 SASEGT. The CDR3 is 15 amino acids.

By frequency, this clonotype registers medium-sized. This chain joins TRBV6-2 or TRBV6-3 and TRBJ1-1. Germline V gene sequence: CDR1 MNHEY, CDR2 SVGEGT. This CDR3 has 14 amino acids. The CDR3 here is CASSYSAGNTEAFF.

This clonotype registers large (0.1 to 1%) by frequency. The CDR3 reads CASSLAATWEGYTF. The rearrangement joins TRBV11-2 to TRBJ1-2. The CDR3 covers 14 residues. The germline V gene encodes CDR1 SGHAT and CDR2 FQNNGV.

Considering frequency, this clonotype is medium-sized. The chain is built from TRBV6-1 and TRBJ1-6; the TCRdb D gene call, TRBD1, has no DNA to confirm it. The CDR3 totals 11 residues. The V gene's germline CDR1 is MNHNS and CDR2 SASEGT. The CDR3 protein is CASGGNSPLHF.

Measured by frequency, this clonotype is large. This chain connects TRBV7-2 to TRBJ2-5; no DNA is available, so the TRBD1 call from TCRdb remains unchecked. The CDR3 contains 15 residues. Germline assignment: CDR1 SGHTA and CDR2 FQGNSA. The CDR3 loop reads CASSDRGRKEETQYF.

This clonotype registers large by frequency. The chain is built from TRBV25-1 and TRBJ2-7; TCRdb indicates TRBD2, and absent DNA this call remains unverified. This CDR3 has 14 amino acids. Germline CDR1 MGHDK, CDR2 SYGVNS. This chain's CDR3 is CASSDGGAGIRQYF.

This clonotype is identified as medium-sized from frequency. The chain uses TRBV18 and TRBJ1-5; absent DNA, TCRdb's TRBD1 call cannot be checked. This CDR3 region has 15 residues. The germline CDR1 and CDR2 sequences are KGHSH and LQKENI. The chain's CDR3 is CASSPSNRANQPQHF.

This clonotype is identified as medium-sized from frequency. The J gene is TRBJ2-5, the V gene TRBV6-5; TCRdb designates TRBD1, a call that cannot be tested without DNA. Germline V lookup: CDR1 MNHEY, CDR2 SVGAGI. The CDR3 runs 15 residues. CDR3 residues: CASSSGGTGRETQYF.

This clonotype is large by frequency. This chain links TRBV7-9 with TRBJ2-3; as DNA is missing, the TRBD2 call by TCRdb cannot be tested. CDR1 is SEHNR and CDR2 is FQNEAQ in the germline V gene (reference sequence). The CDR3 extends over 13 amino acids. CDR3 in amino acids: CASSLPPPDTQYF.

This clonotype is identified as medium-sized (0.01 to 0.1%) from frequency. The chain employs TRBV28 and TRBJ1-4. CDR1 is MDHEN and CDR2 is SYDVKM in the germline V gene. The CDR3 is 16 amino acids. The CDR3 spells CASSSYGDSRSEKLFF.

This clonotype ranks as medium-sized in terms of frequency. The rearrangement links TRBV4-2 to TRBJ2-5; with no DNA, the TCRdb D assignment of TRBD1 cannot be verified. In germline, CDR1 is LGHNA, CDR2 YNFKEQ. The CDR3 is 15 amino acids. CDR3: CASSQVDSYQETQYF.

This clonotype counts as medium-sized by frequency. The V and J genes are TRBV9 and TRBJ2-1. CDR1 and CDR2 from the germline V gene are SGDLS and YYNGEE. The CDR3 is 11 amino acids. CDR3 protein: CASSVGAEQFF.

This clonotype is called medium-sized (0.01 to 0.1%) based on its frequency. This chain connects TRBV5-1 to TRBJ1-1; TCRdb calls TRBD1, which cannot be checked without DNA. Germline lookup yields CDR1 SGHRS and CDR2 YFSETQ. The CDR3 is made up of 15 amino acids. Here the CDR3 reads CASSLAIGADTEAFF.

This clonotype counts as medium-sized (0.01 to 0.1%) by frequency. This chain connects TRBV11-2 to TRBJ2-5; as DNA is missing, the TRBD2 call by TCRdb cannot be tested. Germline CDR1 and CDR2: SGHAT and FQNNGV. The CDR3 sequence is 16 residues long. The chain's CDR3 is CASSLGSAGGRETQYF.

This clonotype is called large based on its frequency. The CDR3 is CASSSSLGNTEAFF. The chain uses TRBV2 and TRBJ1-1. Germline values: CDR1 SNHLY, CDR2 FYNNEI. The CDR3 covers 14 residues.

The chain uses TRBV2 and TRBJ1-6; TCRdb's D call, TRBD1, is unchecked because there is no DNA. Germline CDR1 is SNHLY and CDR2 is FYNNEI. This CDR3 is built from 15 residues. CDR3 sequence: CASSQDRGVNSPLHF.

Measured by frequency, this clonotype is medium-sized. The chain recombines TRBV4-1 with TRBJ1-6; TCRdb selects TRBD1, and the lack of DNA leaves this call unchecked. Germline CDR1 is MGHRA and CDR2 is YSYEKL. The CDR3 length is 17 residues. The CDR3: CASSFRMGGTGVSPLHF.

The rearrangement uses TRBV5-4 and TRBJ1-2. Per germline, CDR1 SGHNT and CDR2 YYREEE (reference sequence). CDR3 length equals 15 residues. CDR3 region: CASSYPGEGTYGYTF.

This clonotype is labeled large based on frequency. The chain is built from TRBV5-6 and TRBJ1-5; TCRdb reports TRBD1, a call that lacks DNA to check it against. Germline assignment: CDR1 SGHDT and CDR2 YYEEEE. The CDR3 consists of 14 residues. The CDR3 sequence is CASSMGQGGQPQHF.